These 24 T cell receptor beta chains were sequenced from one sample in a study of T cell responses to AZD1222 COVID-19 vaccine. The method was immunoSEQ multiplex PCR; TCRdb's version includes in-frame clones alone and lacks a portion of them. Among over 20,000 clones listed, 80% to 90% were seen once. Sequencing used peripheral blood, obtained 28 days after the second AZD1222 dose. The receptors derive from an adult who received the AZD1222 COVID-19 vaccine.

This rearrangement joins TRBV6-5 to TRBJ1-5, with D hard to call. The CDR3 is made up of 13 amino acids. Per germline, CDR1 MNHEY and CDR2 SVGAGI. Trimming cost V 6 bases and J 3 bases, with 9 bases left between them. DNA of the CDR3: TGTGCCAGCAGAGGACGGAACAATCAGCCCCAGCATTTT. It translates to CASRGRNNQPQHF.

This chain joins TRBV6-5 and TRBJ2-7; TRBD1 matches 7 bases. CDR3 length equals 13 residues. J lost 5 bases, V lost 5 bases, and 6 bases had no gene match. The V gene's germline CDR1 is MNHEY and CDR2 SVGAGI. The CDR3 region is CASSNRGLDEQYF. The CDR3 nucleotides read TGTGCCAGCAGTAACAGGGGTTTGGACGAGCAGTACTTC.

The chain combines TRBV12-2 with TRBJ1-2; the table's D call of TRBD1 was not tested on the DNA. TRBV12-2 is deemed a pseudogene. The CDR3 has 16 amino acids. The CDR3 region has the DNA TGTGCAAGTCGCCCCCCAAGACAGGTGGGGCACTATGGCTACACCTTC. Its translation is CASRPPRQVGHYGYTF.

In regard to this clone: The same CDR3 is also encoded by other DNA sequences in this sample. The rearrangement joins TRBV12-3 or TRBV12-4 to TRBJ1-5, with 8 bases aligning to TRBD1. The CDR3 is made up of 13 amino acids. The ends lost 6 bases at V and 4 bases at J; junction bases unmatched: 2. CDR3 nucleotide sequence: TGTGCCAGCAGAGGGACAGGAAATCAGCCCCAGCATTTT. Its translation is CASRGTGNQPQHF.

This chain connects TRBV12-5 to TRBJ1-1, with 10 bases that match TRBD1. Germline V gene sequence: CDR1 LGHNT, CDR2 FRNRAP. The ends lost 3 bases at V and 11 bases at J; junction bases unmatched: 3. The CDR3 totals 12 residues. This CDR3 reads CASGFPDRGAFF. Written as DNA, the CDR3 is TGTGCTAGTGGTTTCCCGGACAGGGGGGCTTTCTTT.

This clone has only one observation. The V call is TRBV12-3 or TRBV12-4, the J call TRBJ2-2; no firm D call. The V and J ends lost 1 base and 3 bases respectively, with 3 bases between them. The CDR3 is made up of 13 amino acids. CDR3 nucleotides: TGTGCCAGCAGTTTAGGGTACACCGGGGAGCTGTTTTTT. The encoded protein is CASSLGYTGELFF.

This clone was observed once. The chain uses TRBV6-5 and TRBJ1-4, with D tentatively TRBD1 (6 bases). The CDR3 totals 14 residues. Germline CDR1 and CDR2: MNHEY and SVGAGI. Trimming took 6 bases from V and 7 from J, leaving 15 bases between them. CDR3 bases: TGTGCCAGCAGGAGTGAGGGGGGAAGTGAAAAACTGTTTTTT. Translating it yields CASRSEGGSEKLFF.

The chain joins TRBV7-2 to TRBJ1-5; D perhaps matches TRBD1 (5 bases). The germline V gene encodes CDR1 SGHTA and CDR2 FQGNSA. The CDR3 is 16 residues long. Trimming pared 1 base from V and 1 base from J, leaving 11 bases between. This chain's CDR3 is CASSLDGTASNQPQHF. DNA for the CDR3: TGTGCCAGCAGCTTAGACGGGACGGCCAGCAATCAGCCCCAGCATTTT.

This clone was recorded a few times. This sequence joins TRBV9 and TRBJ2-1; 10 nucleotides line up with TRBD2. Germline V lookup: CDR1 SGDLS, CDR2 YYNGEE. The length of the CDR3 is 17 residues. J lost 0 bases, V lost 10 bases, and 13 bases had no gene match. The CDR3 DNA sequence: TGTGCCTCCACAGAGGCTAGCGGGGGCTACTCCTACAATGAGCAGTTCTTC. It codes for CASTEASGGYSYNEQFF.

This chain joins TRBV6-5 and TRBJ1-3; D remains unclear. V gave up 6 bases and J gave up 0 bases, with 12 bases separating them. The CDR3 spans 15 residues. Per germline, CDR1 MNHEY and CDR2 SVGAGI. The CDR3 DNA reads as TGTGCCAGCAGAGTGGACTCCTACTCTGGAAACACCATATATTTT. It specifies CASRVDSYSGNTIYF.

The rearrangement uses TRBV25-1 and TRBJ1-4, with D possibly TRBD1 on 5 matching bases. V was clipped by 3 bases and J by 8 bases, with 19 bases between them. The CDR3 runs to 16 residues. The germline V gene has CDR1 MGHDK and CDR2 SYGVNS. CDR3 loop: CASSDSALWGGEKLFF. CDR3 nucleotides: TGTGCCAGCAGTGATTCCGCCCTCTGGGGCGGCGAAAAACTGTTTTTT.

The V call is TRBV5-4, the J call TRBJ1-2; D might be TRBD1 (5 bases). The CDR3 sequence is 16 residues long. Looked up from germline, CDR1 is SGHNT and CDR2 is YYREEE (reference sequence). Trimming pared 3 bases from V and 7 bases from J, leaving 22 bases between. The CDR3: CASSSNIDLQEGGYTF. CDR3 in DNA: TGTGCCAGCAGCTCTAACATAGACCTACAGGAGGGTGGCTACACCTTC.

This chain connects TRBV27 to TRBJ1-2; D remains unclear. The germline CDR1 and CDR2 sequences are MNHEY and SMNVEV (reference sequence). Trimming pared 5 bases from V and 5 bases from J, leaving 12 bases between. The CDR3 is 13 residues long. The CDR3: CASSRSRGYGYTF. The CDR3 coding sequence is TGTGCCAGCAGTAGGAGCCGGGGATATGGCTACACCTTC.

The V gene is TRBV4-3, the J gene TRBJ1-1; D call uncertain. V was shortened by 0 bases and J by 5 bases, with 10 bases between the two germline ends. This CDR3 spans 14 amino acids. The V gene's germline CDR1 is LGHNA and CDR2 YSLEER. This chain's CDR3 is CASSQDGFTTEAFF. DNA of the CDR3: TGCGCCAGCAGCCAAGATGGGTTTACGACTGAAGCTTTCTTT.

CDR3 in amino acids: CASSRGGANTEAFF. The CDR3 bases are TGTGCCAGCAGCCGAGGGGGCGCGAACACTGAAGCTTTCTTT. V is TRBV7-9 and J is TRBJ1-1; 7 bases agree with TRBD1. CDR1 is SEHNR, CDR2 FQNEAQ, per germline (reference sequence). The V and J ends lost 5 bases and 1 base, in that order; junction bases with no gene match: 4. The CDR3 is made up of 14 amino acids.

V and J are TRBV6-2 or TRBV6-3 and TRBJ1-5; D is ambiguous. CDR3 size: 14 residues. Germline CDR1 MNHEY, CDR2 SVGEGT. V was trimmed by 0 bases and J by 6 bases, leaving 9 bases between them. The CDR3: CASSYSSKGQPQHF. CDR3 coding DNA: TGTGCCAGCAGTTACTCGAGCAAGGGTCAGCCCCAGCATTTT.

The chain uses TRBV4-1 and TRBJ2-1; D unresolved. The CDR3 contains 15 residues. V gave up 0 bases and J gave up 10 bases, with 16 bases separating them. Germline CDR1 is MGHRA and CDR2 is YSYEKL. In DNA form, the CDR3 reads TGCGCCAGCAGCCAAGATATTGGCACTCCTCGAGAGCAGTTCTTC. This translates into CASSQDIGTPREQFF.

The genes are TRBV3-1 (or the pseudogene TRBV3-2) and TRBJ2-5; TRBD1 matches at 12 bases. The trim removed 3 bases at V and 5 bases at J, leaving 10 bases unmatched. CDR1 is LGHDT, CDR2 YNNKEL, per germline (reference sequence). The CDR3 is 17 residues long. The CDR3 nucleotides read TGTGCCAGCAGCCACCAAACAGGGACAGGGGGCTTGGAGACCCAGTACTTC. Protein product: CASSHQTGTGGLETQYF.

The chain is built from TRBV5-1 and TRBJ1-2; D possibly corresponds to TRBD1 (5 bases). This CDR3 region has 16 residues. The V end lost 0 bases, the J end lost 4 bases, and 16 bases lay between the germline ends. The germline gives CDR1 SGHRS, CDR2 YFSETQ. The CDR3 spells CASSLGQFGAGYGYTF. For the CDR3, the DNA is TGCGCCAGCAGCTTGGGTCAATTCGGGGCGGGCTATGGCTACACCTTC.

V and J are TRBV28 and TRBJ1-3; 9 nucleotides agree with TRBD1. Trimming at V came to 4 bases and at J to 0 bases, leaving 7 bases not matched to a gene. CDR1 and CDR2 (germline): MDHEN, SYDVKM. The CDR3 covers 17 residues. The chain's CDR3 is CASSSPGQGSSGNTIYF. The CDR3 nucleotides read TGTGCCAGCAGTTCACCGGGACAGGGCAGCTCTGGAAACACCATATATTTT.

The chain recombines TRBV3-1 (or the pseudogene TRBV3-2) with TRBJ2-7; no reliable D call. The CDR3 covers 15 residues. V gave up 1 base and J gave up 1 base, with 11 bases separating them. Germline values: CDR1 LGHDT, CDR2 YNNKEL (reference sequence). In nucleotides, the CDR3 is TGTGCCAGCAGCCAAGCGCCACTGGCTTCCTACGAGCAGTACTTC. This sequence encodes CASSQAPLASYEQYF.

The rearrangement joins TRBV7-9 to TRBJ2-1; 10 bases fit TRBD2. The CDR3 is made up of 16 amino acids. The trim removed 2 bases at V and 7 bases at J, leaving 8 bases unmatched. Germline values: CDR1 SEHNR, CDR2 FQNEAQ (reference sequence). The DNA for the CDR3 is TGTGCCAGCAGCTTAATAGCGGGGGGAAGACGGAATGAGCAGTTCTTC. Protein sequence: CASSLIAGGRRNEQFF.

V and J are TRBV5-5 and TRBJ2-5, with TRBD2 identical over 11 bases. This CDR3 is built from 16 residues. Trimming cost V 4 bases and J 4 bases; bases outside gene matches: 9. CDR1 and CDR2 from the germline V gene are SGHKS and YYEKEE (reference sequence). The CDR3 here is CASSLLAGGLLETQYF. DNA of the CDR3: TGTGCCAGCAGCCTTTTAGCGGGGGGGCTTTTAGAGACCCAGTACTTC.

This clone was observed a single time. The CDR3 spells CATKRGGLDTEAFF. The CDR3 nucleotides read TGTGCCACCAAGAGAGGGGGACTTGACACTGAAGCTTTCTTT. The rearrangement links TRBV5-6 to TRBJ1-1, with a tentative D call TRBD1 (6 bases). Looked up from germline, CDR1 is SGHDT and CDR2 is YYEEEE. The CDR3 spans 14 residues. With 9 bases removed from V and 3 bases from J, the gap between germline ends came to 18 bases. Using reference TRBV5-6 and TRBJ1-1 for the parts outside the CDR3, the full variable domain is DAGVTQSPTHLIKTRGQQVTLRCSPKSGHDTVSWYQQALGQGPQFIFQYYEEEERQRGNFPDRFSGHQFPNYSSELNVNALLLGDSALYLCATKRGGLDTEAFFGQGTRLTVV.